Sequencing of this TCR beta chain was carried out in a study of CD8+CD57+ T cells in acquired aplastic anemia. Across the whole study: Isolated CD4+ and CD8+ cells, once sorted, yielded DNA averaging about 3 ug.

The study profiled TCR beta VDJ and CDR3 using genomic DNA as template. MiXCR, run by TCRdb on the reads, gives a single entry per CDR3 protein. The sample shows 450,000 to 550,000 distinct CDR3 sequences, over 25% of them seen only once. The length of the CDR3 is 15 residues. Germline loops: CDR1 SGHTA, CDR2 FQGNSA. Deletions cut 2 bases from V and 2 bases from J, with 10 bases between. Selection for sequencing was limited to patients who had shown CD8+CD57+ cell expansion by flow cytometry. V usage is TRBV7-2 and J usage is TRBJ2-1; tentatively, D is TRBD1 or TRBD2 (5 bases each). The receptor was derived from a human donor with aplastic anemia. Input material: sorted CD4+, CD8+, or CD8+CD57+ T cells (not recorded which) from PBMCs. The CDR3 nucleotides are TGTGCCAGCAGCTTATCGGGGCAGCCCTACAATGAGCAGTTCTTC. Its protein product is CASSLSGQPYNEQFF. Variable domain in full (rest from reference TRBV7-2 and TRBJ2-1): GAGVSQSPSNKVTEKGKDVELRCDPISGHTALYWYRQSLGQGLEFLIYFQGNSAPDKSGLPSDRFSAERTGGSVSTLTIQRTQQEDSAVYLCASSLSGQPYNEQFFGPGTRLTVL.